The 23 T cell receptor beta chains below come from one sample, sequenced in a study of blood T cell repertoires in COVID-19. Libraries were prepared by immunoSEQ multiplex PCR; TCRdb keeps only in-frame clonotypes and omits some of them. Found here are under 250,000 clones, 89% of them singletons; the top ten hold about 6%. The sequenced sample was peripheral blood. The receptor set was obtained from a man in his 60s who had recovered from COVID-19.

CDR3 sequence reads: CASSSVTGVPPPDTQYF. In nucleotides, the CDR3 is TGTGCCAGCAGTTCAGTGACAGGGGTCCCACCTCCAGATACGCAGTATTTT. The V gene is TRBV27, the J gene TRBJ2-3; TRBD1 agrees at 8 bases. CDR1 MNHEY and CDR2 SMNVEV come from the germline V gene (reference sequence). The CDR3 consists of 17 residues. V lost 4 bases, J lost 4 bases, and 13 bases stayed unmatched.

The chain couples TRBV29-1 to TRBJ1-1; 9 positions agree with TRBD1. The CDR3 length is 12 residues. CDR1 is SQVTM, CDR2 ANQGSEA, per germline. The V gene end was trimmed by 6 bases and the J gene end by 5 bases; junction bases not matched to a gene: 4. This chain's CDR3 is CSVNRGRTEAFF. Here the CDR3 DNA reads TGCAGCGTAAACAGGGGGCGGACTGAAGCTTTCTTT. The variable domain in full, completed from reference TRBV29-1 and TRBJ1-1, reads SAVISQKPSRDICQRGTSLTIQCQVDSQVTMMFWYRQQPGQSLTLIATANQGSEATYESGFVIDKFPISRPNLTFSTLTVSNMSPEDSSIYLCSVNRGRTEAFFGQGTRLTVV.

This clone was detected a few times. V is TRBV2 and J is TRBJ2-1; TRBD1 matches at 11 bases. With V trimmed by 8 bases and J by 9 bases, 3 bases remained unmatched. The CDR3 spans 12 residues. Per the germline V gene, CDR1 is SNHLY and CDR2 is FYNNEI. This chain's CDR3 is CASRTGGSEQFF. The CDR3 coding sequence is TGTGCCAGCCGGACAGGGGGCAGTGAGCAGTTCTTC.

This sequence joins TRBV6-6 and TRBJ2-7; D may be TRBD1 (6 bases). V lost 0 bases, J lost 6 bases, and 9 bases lay in between. The CDR3 runs 13 residues. Germline V gene data show CDR1 as MNHNY and CDR2 as SVGAGI (reference sequence). For the CDR3, the DNA is TGTGCCAGCAGTTACTCGGAAGGGGGCGAGCAGTACTTC. Its protein product is CASSYSEGGEQYF.

The gene calls are TRBV28 and TRBJ1-4; 8 bases match TRBD1. J lost 0 bases, V lost 5 bases, and 2 bases had no gene match. Germline V gene lookup returns CDR1 MDHEN and CDR2 SYDVKM. CDR3 length equals 15 residues. DNA of the CDR3: TGTGCCAGCAGTACGACAGGGGCAACTAATGAAAAACTGTTTTTT. It is translated as CASSTTGATNEKLFF.

V gene TRBV19 combines with J gene TRBJ1-1; D is perhaps TRBD1 (6 bases). The germline V gene has CDR1 LNHDA and CDR2 SQIVND (reference sequence). The CDR3 contains 14 residues. The V and J ends lost 6 bases and 4 bases respectively, with 15 bases between them. The CDR3 DNA is TGTGCCAGTAGAAATACAGGGCAGGGCACTGAAGCTTTCTTT. This encodes CASRNTGQGTEAFF. Combining the CDR3 with reference TRBV19 and TRBJ1-1 gives the whole variable domain DGGITQSPKYLFRKEGQNVTLSCEQNLNHDAMYWYRQDPGQGLRLIYYSQIVNDFQKGDIAEGYSVSREKKESFPLTVTSAQKNPTAFYLCASRNTGQGTEAFFGQGTRLTVV.

CDR3 nucleotide sequence: TGTGCCCCCGGAGGGACTTATAAAGCCACAGATACGCAGTATTTT. Amino acids: CAPGGTYKATDTQYF. The rearrangement links TRBV25-1 to TRBJ2-3, with D perhaps matching TRBD2 (6 bases). Germline lookup yields CDR1 MGHDK and CDR2 SYGVNS. This CDR3 has 15 amino acids. Trimming pared 11 bases from V and 2 bases from J, leaving 20 bases between.

The rearrangement links TRBV10-3 to TRBJ2-7; 8 bases line up with TRBD1. With 6 bases clipped from V and 2 bases from J, the junction kept 9 bases outside the gene matches. The CDR3 contains 15 residues. CDR1 ENHRY and CDR2 SYGVKD come from the germline V gene. The CDR3 spells CAIRSPGQDTYEQYF. In DNA form, the CDR3 reads TGTGCCATCAGATCACCGGGACAGGACACCTACGAGCAGTACTTC.

The chain couples TRBV7-8 to TRBJ2-2; 10 bases align to TRBD1. The CDR3 runs 15 residues. The germline V gene has CDR1 SGHVS and CDR2 FQNEAQ. J gave up 3 bases and V 6 bases, and 4 bases lay outside the gene matches. DNA of the CDR3: TGTGCCAGCAGAGGGACAGGGGTGCACACCGGGGAGCTGTTTTTT. It specifies CASRGTGVHTGELFF.

This clone was seen once. V is TRBV5-6 and J is TRBJ1-2; TRBD1 aligns across 8 bases. This CDR3 is 14 amino acids long. Germline V lookup: CDR1 SGHDT, CDR2 YYEEEE. V lost 5 bases and J lost 2; bases outside the gene matches: 5. In DNA, the CDR3 is TGTGCCAGCAGGCGGACAGGGAGCAACTATGGCTACACCTTC. This codes for CASRRTGSNYGYTF.

The chain joins TRBV6-5 to TRBJ2-7, with TRBD2 matching 13 bases. Germline CDR1 and CDR2: MNHEY and SVGAGI. Trimming took 4 bases from V and 6 from J; bases not matched to a gene: 6. The CDR3 loop spans 15 amino acids. In DNA, the CDR3 is TGTGCCAGCAGTTCTCGACTAGCGGGGGGAGGCGAGCAGTACTTC. This encodes CASSSRLAGGGEQYF.

The chain combines TRBV27 with TRBJ1-4; D is unclear. This CDR3 has 17 residues. Germline V gene lookup returns CDR1 MNHEY and CDR2 SMNVEV (reference sequence). Between the trimmed V and J ends, which lost 5 bases and 5 bases, there was a span of 21 bases. CDR3 DNA: TGTGCCAGCAGTCCCGTGGGGAGTCGGGAGGGAAATGAAAAACTGTTTTTT. Residues: CASSPVGSREGNEKLFF.

J is TRBJ2-1 and V is TRBV4-1, with 9 bases aligning to TRBD1. This CDR3 is 16 amino acids long. After removal of 1 base from V and 5 bases from J, the junction contained 6 bases not matched to a gene. Germline CDR1 and CDR2: MGHRA and YSYEKL. CDR3 residues: CASSQVRGTGNNEQFF. As DNA, the CDR3 is TGCGCCAGCAGCCAAGTAAGGGGGACAGGGAACAATGAGCAGTTCTTC.

The chain links TRBV7-3 to TRBJ2-5, with D unresolved. V lost 1 base to trimming and J lost 0 bases, with 9 bases between them. Germline V gives CDR1 SGHTA, CDR2 FQGTGA. The CDR3 spans 15 residues. CDR3 DNA: TGTGCCAGCAGCTTAATCCCAGGAAACCAAGAGACCCAGTACTTC. Protein product: CASSLIPGNQETQYF.

This chain joins TRBV7-2 and TRBJ1-2; TRBD1 aligns across 7 bases. This CDR3 has 16 amino acids. V was pared by 0 bases and J by 5 bases, with 9 bases of the junction left unmatched. Germline CDR1 reads SGHTA; CDR2 reads FQGNSA. In DNA form, the CDR3 reads TGTGCCAGCAGCTTAGCCCCGGGACAGACCTTGTATGGCTACACCTTC. Protein: CASSLAPGQTLYGYTF.

This clone was detected only a few times. J is TRBJ2-1 and V is TRBV20-1; TRBD2 matches at 8 bases. Trimming took 3 bases from V and 2 from J; bases not matched to a gene: 12. This CDR3 is 17 amino acids long. CDR1 is DFQATT and CDR2 is SNEGSKA in the germline V gene (reference sequence). The CDR3 loop is CSASLFERELAYNEQFF. CDR3 bases: TGCAGTGCTAGTTTGTTTGAGCGGGAGCTGGCCTACAATGAGCAGTTCTTC.

The J gene is TRBJ2-1, the V gene TRBV15, with D perhaps TRBD2 (6 bases). The CDR3 has 15 amino acids. Germline V gives CDR1 LNHNV, CDR2 YYDKDF (reference sequence). The V and J ends lost 6 bases and 0 bases respectively, with 12 bases between them. Here the CDR3 reads CATSPIGSSYNEQFF. The CDR3 DNA is TGTGCCACCAGTCCTATCGGGAGCTCCTACAATGAGCAGTTCTTC. Full variable domain (remainder filled in from reference TRBV15 and TRBJ2-1): DAMVIQNPRYQVTQFGKPVTLSCSQTLNHNVMYWYQQKSSQAPKLLFHYYDKDFNNEADTPDNFQSRRPNTSFCFLDIRSPGLGDTAMYLCATSPIGSSYNEQFFGPGTRLTVL.

The genes are TRBV27 and TRBJ2-3, with a tentative D call TRBD2 (6 bases). Germline V CDR1 and CDR2: MNHEY, SMNVEV (reference sequence). Trimming cost V 1 base and J 6 bases, with 11 bases left between them. The CDR3 loop spans 14 amino acids. The CDR3 loop reads CASSLYLRGDTQYF. The CDR3 DNA reads as TGTGCCAGCAGTTTATACCTCCGGGGGGATACGCAGTATTTT.

The rearrangement links TRBV19 to TRBJ1-5, with 7 bases matching TRBD1. This CDR3 is 15 amino acids long. Losses at the gene ends were 3 bases for V and 7 bases for J; bases not matched to a gene: 9. Germline CDR1 and CDR2: LNHDA and SQIVND (reference sequence). CDR3 sequence reads: CASSIVQGVAQPQHF. CDR3 coding DNA: TGTGCCAGTAGTATTGTCCAGGGGGTAGCGCAGCCCCAGCATTTT.

The chain recombines TRBV28 with TRBJ2-2, with 8 bases that match TRBD1. Germline CDR1 reads MDHEN; CDR2 reads SYDVKM. The CDR3 spans 16 residues. Unmatched junction bases numbered 7, after V lost 6 bases and J lost 1 base. CDR3 loop: CASRPGDRRNTGELFF. CDR3 nucleotides: TGTGCCAGCAGACCAGGGGACAGGAGGAACACCGGGGAGCTGTTTTTT. The full variable domain, in which reference TRBV28 and TRBJ2-2 provide the parts outside the CDR3, is DVKVTQSSRYLVKRTGEKVFLECVQDMDHENMFWYRQDPGLGLRLIYFSYDVKMKEKGDIPEGYSVSREKKERFSLILESASTNQTSMYLCASRPGDRRNTGELFFGEGSRLTVL.

The chain links TRBV5-1 to TRBJ2-5; 10 bases align to TRBD1. The CDR3 sequence is 15 residues long. Germline-derived CDR1 and CDR2 are SGHRS and YFSETQ. V lost 4 bases to trimming and J lost 2 bases; unmatched junction nucleotides: 5. The CDR3 DNA is TGCGCCAGCAGCAGGGACAGGGGCGCTCAAGAGACCCAGTACTTC. Its translation is CASSRDRGAQETQYF. Drawing the rest from reference TRBV5-1 and TRBJ2-5, the complete variable domain is KAGVTQTPRYLIKTRGQQVTLSCSPISGHRSVSWYQQTPGQGLQFLFEYFSETQRNKGNFPGRFSGRQFSNSRSEMNVSTLELGDSALYLCASSRDRGAQETQYFGPGTRLLVL.

Only one count was recorded for this clone. V gene TRBV6-5 combines with J gene TRBJ2-7, with TRBD2 matching 8 bases. The J segment lost 1 base and the V segment lost 6 bases, leaving 8 bases of the junction unmatched. The CDR3 spans 15 residues. CDR1 MNHEY and CDR2 SVGAGI come from the germline V gene. DNA of the CDR3: TGTGCCAGCAGCTACCGGGAGGGATCGTCCTACGAGCAGTACTTC. Protein product: CASSYREGSSYEQYF.

The chain recombines TRBV7-9 with TRBJ2-5, with TRBD2 matching over 9 bases. V shed 6 bases and J 5 bases; nucleotides not matched to a gene: 4. Germline V CDR1 and CDR2: SEHNR, FQNEAQ (reference sequence). This CDR3 contains 13 residues. The CDR3 DNA sequence: TGTGCCAGCAGTGTAGCGGGGGCTGAGACCCAGTACTTC. This translates into CASSVAGAETQYF.